This note documents a single TCR beta chain sequence. Its target is unknown. Germline CDR1 and CDR2: SGHRS and YFSETQ. Trimming took 4 bases from V and 5 from J, leaving 9 bases between them. This CDR3 is 12 amino acids long. The sample originates from a study of CD8+ T cells in alopecia areata. Study results and limitations: In patients, TCRs were shared less clearly than in mice, and HLA may possibly be involved. Besides other cells, scalp samples also yield sequences of resident alphabeta T cells from normal skin. In lesional scalp, particularly from alopecia totalis/universalis, clonality was higher than in normal scalp.

As the sequencing template, cDNA was produced by extracting RNA and reverse transcribing it. TCRdb's table, derived via immunoSEQ multiplex PCR, lists solely in-frame clones and lacks some. The data contain 150,000 or so clones, about 54% of them singletons. This clonotype was sampled from a human donor in good health. The chain joins TRBV5-1 to TRBJ1-1, with a possible D match to TRBD1 (6 bases). Input material: CD4+ T cells sorted from blood. The CDR3 DNA is TGCGCCAGCAGCGTACAGGGTACTGAAGCTTTCTTT. Residues: CASSVQGTEAFF. Combining the CDR3 with reference TRBV5-1 and TRBJ1-1 gives the whole variable domain KAGVTQTPRYLIKTRGQQVTLSCSPISGHRSVSWYQQTPGQGLQFLFEYFSETQRNKGNFPGRFSGRQFSNSRSEMNVSTLELGDSALYLCASSVQGTEAFFGQGTRLTVV.